A selection of T cell receptor beta chains follows, all from one sample in a study of long-term antiretroviral therapy in people with HIV. Sequencing used immunoSEQ multiplex PCR; TCRdb keeps in-frame clones, though not all of them. The sample includes 20,000 to 30,000 clones, roughly 95% of them seen just once. The specimen was unsorted PBMCs, collected roughly 5.1 years after starting antiretroviral therapy. The receptors come from a woman between 50 and 59 years old with HIV. Each CDR3 is given with its conserved first and last residue. Clone size appears in some rows only: once, few, many, or a class for an expanded clone.

len	v_gene	j_gene	abundance	CDR3aa
15	TRBV6-5	TRBJ1-1	NA	CASSAPGRGLTEAFF
14	TRBV2	TRBJ2-5	NA	CASSHLGGEETQYF
14	TRBV6-5	TRBJ1-2	NA	CASSYALINYGYTF
14	TRBV14	TRBJ2-2	once	CASSQDLNTGELFF
14	TRBV2	TRBJ2-7	NA	CASSSTGGIYEQYF
16	TRBV7-6	TRBJ2-1	NA	CASSLGSGSSYNEQFF
12	TRBV30	TRBJ1-1	NA	CAWSVTNTEAFF
14	TRBV27	TRBJ2-3	NA	CASSFQSYTDTQYF
13	TRBV6-5	TRBJ2-7	NA	CASSPTGGHEQYF
13	TRBV7-9	TRBJ2-3	once	CASSLASTDTQYF
12	TRBV7-9	TRBJ1-1	NA	CASSSALTEAFF
14	TRBV6-6	TRBJ2-7	NA	CASSYSGPTYEQYF
12	TRBV27	TRBJ1-1	NA	CASRRLNTEAFF
16	TRBV9	TRBJ2-3	NA	CASSVPDRDLTDTQYF
13	TRBV5-1	TRBJ2-7	NA	CASSFGGRDEQYF
15	TRBV5-6	TRBJ2-1	NA	CASSLLAGASNEQFF
16	TRBV5-1	TRBJ2-5	NA	CASSLQGQGVGETQYF
15	TRBV19	TRBJ1-2	NA	CASNPGDRPNYGYTF
13	TRBV6-1	TRBJ2-7	NA	CASSDGVLYEQYF
15	TRBV6-5	TRBJ2-2	once	CASSLGQGTTGELFF
14	TRBV11-1	TRBJ1-2	NA	CASSLSETEYGYTF
19	TRBV19	TRBJ2-7	NA	CASSPALGQGAWASYEQYF
12	TRBV19	TRBJ1-1	NA	CASSDRETEAFF
15	TRBV7-6	TRBJ2-5	NA	CASSFMDRVSETQYF
19	TRBV7-8	TRBJ1-5	NA	CASSLAGTVLHSGDQPQHF
15	TRBV28	TRBJ1-2	NA	CASNLSPKSNYGYTF
12	TRBV29-1	TRBJ1-4	NA	CSGRGRNEKLFF
15	TRBV6-6	TRBJ2-2	NA	CASYVTGSNTGELFF
13	TRBV19	TRBJ1-1	NA	CASSMRARTEAFF
13	TRBV4-1	TRBJ1-3	once	CASRLAAGNTIYF
15	TRBV19	TRBJ2-3	once	CASSFQRLITDTQYF
16	TRBV9	TRBJ2-3	once	CASSVDSSGGTDTQYF
16	TRBV7-2	TRBJ2-3	NA	CASSLALTGGTDTQYF
18	TRBV9	TRBJ2-3	NA	CASSSFDLTSGRADTQYF
14	TRBV7-9	TRBJ2-1	NA	CASSLRQGSNEQFF
21	TRBV6-1	TRBJ2-6	once	CASSEAGSDRTFLSGANVLTF
15	TRBV15	TRBJ1-2	NA	CATSRAPTDAYGYTF
14	TRBV7-8	TRBJ2-3	NA	CASSLAGPGDTQYF
11	TRBV27	TRBJ2-5	NA	CASSRGETQYF
11	TRBV20-1	TRBJ2-5	NA	CSIRGGETQYF
13	TRBV6-1	TRBJ2-3	NA	CASSAKGAGTQYF